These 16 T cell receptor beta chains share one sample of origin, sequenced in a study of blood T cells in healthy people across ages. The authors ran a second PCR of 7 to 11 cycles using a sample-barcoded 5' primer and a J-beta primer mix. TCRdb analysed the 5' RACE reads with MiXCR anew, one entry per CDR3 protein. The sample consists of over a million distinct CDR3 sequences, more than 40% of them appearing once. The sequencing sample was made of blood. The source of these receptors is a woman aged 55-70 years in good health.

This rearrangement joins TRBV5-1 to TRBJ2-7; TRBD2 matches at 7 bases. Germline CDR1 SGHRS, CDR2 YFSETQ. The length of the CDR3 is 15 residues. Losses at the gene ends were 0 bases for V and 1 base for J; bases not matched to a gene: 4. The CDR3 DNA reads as TGCGCCAGCAGCTTGGTCCAGCGGGGTTCCTACGAGCAGTACTTC. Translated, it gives CASSLVQRGSYEQYF.

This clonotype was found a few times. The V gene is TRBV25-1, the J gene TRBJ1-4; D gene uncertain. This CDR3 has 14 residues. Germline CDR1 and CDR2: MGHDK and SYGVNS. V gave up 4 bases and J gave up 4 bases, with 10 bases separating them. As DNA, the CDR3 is TGTGCCAGCAGTGTGAATGTGCTTAATGAAAAACTGTTTTTT. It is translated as CASSVNVLNEKLFF.

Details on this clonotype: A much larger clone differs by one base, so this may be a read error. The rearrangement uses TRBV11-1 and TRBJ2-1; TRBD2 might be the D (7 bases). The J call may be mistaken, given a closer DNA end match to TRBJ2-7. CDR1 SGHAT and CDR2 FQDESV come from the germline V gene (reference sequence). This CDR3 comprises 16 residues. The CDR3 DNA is TGTGCCAGCAGCCGGGTTGTCGGGGGGCGATACAATGAGCAGTACTTC. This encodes CASSRVVGGRYNEQYF.

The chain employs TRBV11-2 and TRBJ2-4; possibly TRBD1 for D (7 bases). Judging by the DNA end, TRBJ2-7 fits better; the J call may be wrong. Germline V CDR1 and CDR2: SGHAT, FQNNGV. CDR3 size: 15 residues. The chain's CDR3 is CASSLGGTAPYEQYF. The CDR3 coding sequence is TGTGCCAGCAGCTTAGGCGGGACAGCGCCCTACGAGCAGTACTTC.

Here the CDR3 DNA reads TGTGCCACCAGTGCGGGGGGTTACAATGAGCAGTACTTC. It yields the protein CATSAGGYNEQYF. This sequence joins TRBV15 and TRBJ2-5; 8 bases align to TRBD2. Germline V gene sequence: CDR1 LNHNV, CDR2 YYDKDF (reference sequence). The CDR3 sequence is 13 residues long. The V and J ends lost 6 bases and 11 bases, in that order; junction bases with no gene match: 11.

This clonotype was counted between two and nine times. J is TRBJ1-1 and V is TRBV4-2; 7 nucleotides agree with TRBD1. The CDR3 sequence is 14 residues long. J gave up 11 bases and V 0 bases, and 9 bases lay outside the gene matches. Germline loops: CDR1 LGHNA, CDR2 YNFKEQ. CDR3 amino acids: CASSQDPGGPYAFF. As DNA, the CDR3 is TGTGCCAGCAGCCAAGATCCAGGGGGTCCCTATGCTTTCTTT.

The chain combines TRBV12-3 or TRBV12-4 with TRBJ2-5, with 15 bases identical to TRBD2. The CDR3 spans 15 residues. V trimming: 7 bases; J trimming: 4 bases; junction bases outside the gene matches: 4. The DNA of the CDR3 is TGTGCCAGCACCGGACTAGCGGGAGGGAGAGAGACCCAGTACTTC. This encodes CASTGLAGGRETQYF.

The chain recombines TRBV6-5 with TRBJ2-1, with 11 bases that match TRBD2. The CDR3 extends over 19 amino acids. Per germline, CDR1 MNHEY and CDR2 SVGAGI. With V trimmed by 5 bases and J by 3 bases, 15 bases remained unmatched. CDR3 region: CASSLINLGLAAIYNEQFF. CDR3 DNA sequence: TGTGCCAGCAGTCTAATAAACCTGGGACTAGCGGCAATCTACAATGAGCAGTTCTTC.

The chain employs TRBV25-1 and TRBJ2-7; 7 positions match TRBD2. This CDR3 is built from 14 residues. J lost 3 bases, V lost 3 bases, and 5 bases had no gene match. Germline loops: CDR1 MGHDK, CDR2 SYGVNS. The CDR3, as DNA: TGTGCCAGCAGTGAGGCTGGACTAGTCTACGAGCAGTACTTC. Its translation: CASSEAGLVYEQYF.

The CDR3 DNA reads TGCAGTGCTAGAGACGGGAGGAGGGTTGACGCAGATACGCAGTATTTT. It translates to CSARDGRRVDADTQYF. The V call is TRBV20-1, the J call TRBJ2-3; 7 positions agree with TRBD2. With V trimmed by 0 bases and J by 4 bases, 10 bases remained unmatched. This CDR3 region has 16 residues. Per germline, CDR1 DFQATT and CDR2 SNEGSKA (reference sequence).

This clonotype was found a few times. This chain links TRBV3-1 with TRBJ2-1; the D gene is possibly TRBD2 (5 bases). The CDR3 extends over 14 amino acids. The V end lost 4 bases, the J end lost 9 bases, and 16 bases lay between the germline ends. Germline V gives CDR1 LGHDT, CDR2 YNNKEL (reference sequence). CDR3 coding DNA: TGTGCCAGCAGCCCTCTTCTTAGCGAGGGTGAGCAGTTCTTC. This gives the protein CASSPLLSEGEQFF.

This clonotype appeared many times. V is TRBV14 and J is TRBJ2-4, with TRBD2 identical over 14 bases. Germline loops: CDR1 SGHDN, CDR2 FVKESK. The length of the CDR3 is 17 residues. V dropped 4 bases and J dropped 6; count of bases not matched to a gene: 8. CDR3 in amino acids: CASSRGLAGEGRNIQYF. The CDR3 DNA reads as TGTGCCAGCAGCCGGGGACTAGCGGGAGAGGGGAGAAACATTCAGTACTTC.

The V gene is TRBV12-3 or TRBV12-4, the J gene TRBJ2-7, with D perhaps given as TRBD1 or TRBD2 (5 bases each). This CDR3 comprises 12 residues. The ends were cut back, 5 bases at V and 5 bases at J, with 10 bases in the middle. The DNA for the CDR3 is TGTGCCAGCAGTACCGGGACCCACGAGCAGTACTTC. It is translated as CASSTGTHEQYF.

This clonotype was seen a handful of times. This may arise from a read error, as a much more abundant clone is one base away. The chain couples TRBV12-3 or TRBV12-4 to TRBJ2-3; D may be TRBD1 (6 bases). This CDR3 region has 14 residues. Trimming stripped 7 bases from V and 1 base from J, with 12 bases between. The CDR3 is CASTTGGGTDTQYF. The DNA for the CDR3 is TGTGCCAGCACCACTGGGGGCGGCACAGATACGCAGTATTTT.

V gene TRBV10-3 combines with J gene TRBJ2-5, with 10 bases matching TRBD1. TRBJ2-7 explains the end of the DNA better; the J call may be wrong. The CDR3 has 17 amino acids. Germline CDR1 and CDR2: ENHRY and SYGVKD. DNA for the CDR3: TGTGCCATCAGTGTAACAAGGCACCGGGACAGGGGCTACGAGCAGTACTTC. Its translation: CAISVTRHRDRGYEQYF.

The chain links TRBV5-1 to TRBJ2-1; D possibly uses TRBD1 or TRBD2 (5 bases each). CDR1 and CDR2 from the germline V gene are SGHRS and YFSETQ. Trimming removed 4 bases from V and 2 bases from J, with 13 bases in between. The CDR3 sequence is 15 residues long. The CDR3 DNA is TGCGCCAGCAGCCAGGGACCATCTCCCTACAATGAGCAGTTCTTC. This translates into CASSQGPSPYNEQFF.